Only a few counts were recorded for the clone carrying this T cell receptor (beta chain). Sequenced by immunoSEQ multiplex PCR; TCRdb stores in-frame clones only, minus some. Of some 110,000 clones detected, around 80% appear once; the ten largest clones hold 15% to 20%. These data are taken from a study of blood T cell repertoires in COVID-19. This CDR3 is built from 15 residues. Per the germline V gene, CDR1 is LGHDT and CDR2 is YNNKEL (reference sequence). V lost 0 bases and J lost 4, with 12 bases in between. The clonotype was recovered from a man aged 55 to 70 with active or convalescent COVID-19. This rearrangement joins TRBV3-1 (or the pseudogene TRBV3-2) to TRBJ1-1, with TRBD1 as a possible D gene (5 bases). Sequencing input: peripheral blood. CDR3 sequence (DNA): TGTGCCAGCAGCCAAGATCTGGGGGGGACCACTGAAGCTTTCTTT. It is translated as CASSQDLGGTTEAFF.